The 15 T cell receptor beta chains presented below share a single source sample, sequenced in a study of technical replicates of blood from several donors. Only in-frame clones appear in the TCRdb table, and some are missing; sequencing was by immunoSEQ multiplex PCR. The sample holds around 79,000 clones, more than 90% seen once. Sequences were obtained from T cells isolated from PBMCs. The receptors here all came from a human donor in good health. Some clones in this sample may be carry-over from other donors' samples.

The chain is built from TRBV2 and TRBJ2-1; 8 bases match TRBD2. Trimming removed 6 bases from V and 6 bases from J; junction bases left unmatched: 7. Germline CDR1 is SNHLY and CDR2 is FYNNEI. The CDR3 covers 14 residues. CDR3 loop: CASRFSGTLNEQFF. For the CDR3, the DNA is TGTGCCAGCAGGTTTAGCGGGACCCTCAATGAGCAGTTCTTC.

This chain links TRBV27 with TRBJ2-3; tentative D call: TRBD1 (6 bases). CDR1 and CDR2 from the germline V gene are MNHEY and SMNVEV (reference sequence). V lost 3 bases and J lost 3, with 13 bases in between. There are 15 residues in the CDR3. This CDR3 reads CASSLMKGGTDTQYF. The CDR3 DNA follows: TGTGCCAGCAGTTTGATGAAAGGGGGAACAGATACGCAGTATTTT.

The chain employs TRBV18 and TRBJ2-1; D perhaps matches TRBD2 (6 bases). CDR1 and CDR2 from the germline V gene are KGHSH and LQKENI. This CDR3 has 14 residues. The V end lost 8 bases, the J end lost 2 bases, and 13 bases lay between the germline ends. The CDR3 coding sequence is TGTGCCAGCCGACGGGGGACCCCCTACAATGAGCAGTTCTTC. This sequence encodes CASRRGTPYNEQFF.

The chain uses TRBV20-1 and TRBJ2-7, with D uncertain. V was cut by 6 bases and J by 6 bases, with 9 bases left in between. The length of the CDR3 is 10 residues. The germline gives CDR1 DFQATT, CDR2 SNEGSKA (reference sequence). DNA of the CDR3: TGCAGTGCGGGCCCGGCCGAGCAGTACTTC. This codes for CSAGPAEQYF.

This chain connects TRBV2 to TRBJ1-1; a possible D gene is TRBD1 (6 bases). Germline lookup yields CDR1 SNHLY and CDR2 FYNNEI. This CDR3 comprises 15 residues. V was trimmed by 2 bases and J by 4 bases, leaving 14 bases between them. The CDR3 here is CASSELSGVGTEAFF. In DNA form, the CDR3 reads TGTGCCAGCAGTGAACTGTCAGGGGTAGGCACTGAAGCTTTCTTT.

DNA for the CDR3: TGTGCCAGCACCTTCCTCAGGGAGAACACTGAAGCTTTCTTT. Its protein is CASTFLRENTEAFF. The gene calls are TRBV4-2 and TRBJ1-1; maybe TRBD1 (5 bases). CDR3 length: 14 amino acids. Trimming took 7 bases from V and 1 from J, leaving 13 bases between them. CDR1 and CDR2 (germline): LGHNA, YNFKEQ.

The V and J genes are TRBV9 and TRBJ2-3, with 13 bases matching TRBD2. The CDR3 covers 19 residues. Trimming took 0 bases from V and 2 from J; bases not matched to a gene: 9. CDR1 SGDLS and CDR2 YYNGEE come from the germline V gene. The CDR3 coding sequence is TGTGCCAGCAGCGTAGACCCGGGACTAGCGGGGCTCAACACAGATACGCAGTATTTT. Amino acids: CASSVDPGLAGLNTDTQYF.

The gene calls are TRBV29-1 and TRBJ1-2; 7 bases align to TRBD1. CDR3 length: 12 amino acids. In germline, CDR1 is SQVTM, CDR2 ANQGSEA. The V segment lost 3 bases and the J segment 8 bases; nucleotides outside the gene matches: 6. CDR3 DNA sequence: TGCAGCGTTGAGAAGGGGGCAGGCGGCTACACCTTC. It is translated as CSVEKGAGGYTF. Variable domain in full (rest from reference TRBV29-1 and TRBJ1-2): SAVISQKPSRDICQRGTSLTIQCQVDSQVTMMFWYRQQPGQSLTLIATANQGSEATYESGFVIDKFPISRPNLTFSTLTVSNMSPEDSSIYLCSVEKGAGGYTFGSGTRLTVV.

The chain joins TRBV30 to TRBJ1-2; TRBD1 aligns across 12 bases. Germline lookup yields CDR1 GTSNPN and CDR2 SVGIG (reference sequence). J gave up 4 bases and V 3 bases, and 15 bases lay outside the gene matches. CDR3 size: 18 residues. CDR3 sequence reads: CAWRLHGTGGVNSYGYTF. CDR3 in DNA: TGTGCCTGGAGATTACACGGGACAGGGGGCGTCAACTCCTATGGCTACACCTTC. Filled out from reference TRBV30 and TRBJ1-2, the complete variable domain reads SQTIHQWPATLVQPVGSPLSLECTVEGTSNPNLYWYRQAAGRGLQLLFYSVGIGQISSEVPQNLSASRPQDRQFILSSKKLLLSDSGFYLCAWRLHGTGGVNSYGYTFGSGTRLTVV.

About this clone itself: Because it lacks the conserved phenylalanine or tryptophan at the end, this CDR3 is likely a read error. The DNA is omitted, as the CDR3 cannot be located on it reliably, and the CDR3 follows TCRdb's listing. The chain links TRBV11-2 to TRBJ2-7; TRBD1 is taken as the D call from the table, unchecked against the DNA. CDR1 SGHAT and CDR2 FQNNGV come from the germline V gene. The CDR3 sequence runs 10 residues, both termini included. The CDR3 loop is CASSPFQGAL.

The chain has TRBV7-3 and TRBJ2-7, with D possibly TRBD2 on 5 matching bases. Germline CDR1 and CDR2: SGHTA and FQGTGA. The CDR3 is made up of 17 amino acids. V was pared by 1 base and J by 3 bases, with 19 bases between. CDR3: CASSLKLVGQSGYEQYF. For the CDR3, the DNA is TGTGCCAGCAGCTTAAAGTTGGTAGGGCAGAGCGGCTACGAGCAGTACTTC.

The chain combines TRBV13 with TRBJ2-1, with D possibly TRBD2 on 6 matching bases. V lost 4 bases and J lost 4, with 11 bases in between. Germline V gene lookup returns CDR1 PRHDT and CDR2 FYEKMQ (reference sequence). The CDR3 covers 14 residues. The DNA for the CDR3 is TGTGCCAGCAGCTGGGGACTTAGATACAATGAGCAGTTCTTC. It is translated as CASSWGLRYNEQFF.

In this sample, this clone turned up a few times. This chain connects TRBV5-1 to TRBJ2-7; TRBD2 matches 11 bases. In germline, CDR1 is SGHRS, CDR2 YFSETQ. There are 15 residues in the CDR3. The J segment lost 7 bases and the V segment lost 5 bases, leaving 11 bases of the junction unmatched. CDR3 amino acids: CASRQGLAVGGEQYF. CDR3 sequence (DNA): TGCGCCAGCAGACAGGGACTAGCGGTGGGAGGGGAGCAGTACTTC.

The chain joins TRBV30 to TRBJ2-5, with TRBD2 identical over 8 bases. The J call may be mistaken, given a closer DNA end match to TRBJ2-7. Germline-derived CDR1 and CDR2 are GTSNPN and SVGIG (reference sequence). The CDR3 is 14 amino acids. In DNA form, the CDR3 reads TGTGCCTGGAGTGTACAGCGGGAGTTATACGAGCAGTACTTC. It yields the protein CAWSVQRELYEQYF.

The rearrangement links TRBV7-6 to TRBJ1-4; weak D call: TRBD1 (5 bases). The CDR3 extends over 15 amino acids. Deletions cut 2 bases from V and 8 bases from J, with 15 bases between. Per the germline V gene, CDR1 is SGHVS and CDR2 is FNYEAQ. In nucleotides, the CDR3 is TGTGCCAGCAGCTTACAGGGCGGGGGGTACGAAAAACTGTTTTTT. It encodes CASSLQGGGYEKLFF.